This TCR beta chain was recovered during a study of T cell responses to AZD1222 COVID-19 vaccine. The method was immunoSEQ multiplex PCR; TCRdb's version includes in-frame clones alone and lacks a portion of them. Here the sample spans more than 90,000 clones, around 89% being singletons. The CDR3 is made up of 15 amino acids. This chain uses TRBV21-1 with TRBJ2-7. TRBV21-1 counts as a pseudogene. The material was peripheral blood, obtained 28 days after the second AZD1222 dose. This clonotype was sampled from an adult who received the AZD1222 COVID-19 vaccine. CDR3 sequence: CASSKLGYLGYEQYF. The CDR3 DNA follows: TGTGCCAGCAGCAAATTGGGGTATTTGGGTTACGAGCAGTACTTC.